This T cell receptor (beta chain) was identified in a study of blood T cell repertoires in COVID-19. Study information: PBMCs, B-cell-depleted T cells, or T cells were the source of the cDNA or gDNA that made up the material.

Measured with immunoSEQ multiplex PCR; TCRdb has only the in-frame clones, and not every one. The table shows roughly 40,000 clones, with around 91% occurring only once. The clonotype comes from a man aged 50-60 years with active COVID-19. The source material was peripheral blood.

As DNA, the CDR3 is TGTGCCAGCAGCCCCAACAGGGGCAATCAGCCCCAGCATTTT. Its translation is CASSPNRGNQPQHF. The V and J genes are TRBV7-9 and TRBJ1-5; D is perhaps TRBD1 (6 bases). Trimming removed 5 bases from V and 2 bases from J, with 10 bases in between. The germline V gene has CDR1 SEHNR and CDR2 FQNEAQ (reference sequence). The CDR3 has 14 residues.